The 25 T cell receptor beta chains below were found in one sample sequenced in a study of cytomegalovirus exposure and HLA in healthy donors. PCR amplification relied on 60 Vbeta primers (plus 13 Jbeta primers). Sequencing was performed with immunoSEQ multiplex PCR; in TCRdb, only in-frame clones are kept and a portion is missing. The sample lists 50,000 to 70,000 clones; around four fifths were seen once. Sequenced input: PBMCs. Receptors were obtained from a girl aged 5-17 years in good health and CMV-seropositive.

This clone was picked up a small number of times. V gene TRBV27 combines with J gene TRBJ2-3; 7 bases line up with TRBD2. The junction had 7 bases not matched to a gene; V was cut back by 5 bases and J by 2 bases. The germline CDR1 and CDR2 sequences are MNHEY and SMNVEV (reference sequence). This CDR3 is built from 15 residues. The DNA of the CDR3 is TGTGCCAGCAGTACTAAGACTAGCTACACAGATACGCAGTATTTT. This sequence encodes CASSTKTSYTDTQYF.

The chain combines TRBV11-2 with TRBJ2-5, with 7 bases fitting TRBD1. The CDR3 runs 15 residues. CDR1 is SGHAT and CDR2 is FQNNGV in the germline V gene. Trimming at V came to 4 bases and at J to 5 bases, leaving 10 bases not matched to a gene. The CDR3 DNA reads as TGTGCCAGCAGCTCTTACCTGACAGGGCAGGAGACCCAGTACTTC. Amino acid sequence: CASSSYLTGQETQYF.

The V call is TRBV7-7, the J call TRBJ2-1, with 11 bases fitting TRBD2. From germline, CDR1 is SSHAT and CDR2 FNYEAQ (reference sequence). The junction had 8 bases not matched to a gene; V was cut back by 5 bases and J by 2 bases. The CDR3 totals 17 residues. The CDR3 DNA follows: TGTGCCAGCAGCCCCACTAGCGGGAGATTCCCCTACAATGAGCAGTTCTTC. Translated, it gives CASSPTSGRFPYNEQFF.

The sample holds one count of this clone. Other nucleotide sequences from this sample produce the same CDR3. V and J are TRBV6-4 and TRBJ2-1; tentative D call: TRBD2 (6 bases). The CDR3 covers 15 residues. V was clipped by 0 bases and J by 1 base, with 7 bases between them. CDR1 is MRHNA, CDR2 SNTAGT, per germline. The CDR3 nucleotides read TGTGCCAGCAGTGACTCGGCGGGATCCTACAATGAGCAGTTCTTC. Translating gives CASSDSAGSYNEQFF.

This clone was seen only a few times. This chain connects TRBV5-6 to TRBJ1-5, with TRBD1 identical over 7 bases. J gave up 1 base and V 2 bases, and 0 bases lay outside the gene matches. The CDR3 consists of 14 residues. The germline V gene encodes CDR1 SGHDT and CDR2 YYEEEE. This CDR3 is CASSLQGSNQPQHF. The CDR3 bases are TGTGCCAGCAGCTTACAGGGGAGCAATCAGCCCCAGCATTTT.

This chain connects TRBV11-2 to TRBJ2-1; TRBD2 matches 9 bases. The ends lost 3 bases at V and 2 bases at J; junction bases unmatched: 5. The CDR3 is 16 residues long. Per the germline V gene, CDR1 is SGHAT and CDR2 is FQNNGV. This CDR3 reads CASSFFLAGPYNEQFF. DNA of the CDR3: TGTGCCAGCAGCTTCTTCCTAGCGGGACCCTACAATGAGCAGTTCTTC.

V and J are TRBV5-6 and TRBJ1-1, with D uncertain. CDR3 length equals 13 residues. V was pared by 0 bases and J by 4 bases, with 7 bases between. The germline gives CDR1 SGHDT, CDR2 YYEEEE. CDR3 loop: CASSLVSGTEAFF. As DNA, the CDR3 is TGTGCCAGCAGCTTGGTTTCCGGCACTGAAGCTTTCTTT.

DNA for the CDR3: TGTGCCTGGAGTAGTTCCGGTGAGACCCAGTACTTC. Protein: CAWSSSGETQYF. J is TRBJ2-5 and V is TRBV30; D remains unclear. There are 12 residues in the CDR3. CDR1 is GTSNPN and CDR2 is SVGIG in the germline V gene (reference sequence). The V gene lost 2 bases and the J gene lost 5 bases, with 9 bases spanning the gap.

This clone is a singleton in its sample. The rearrangement links TRBV6-5 to TRBJ1-6; TRBD1 aligns across 9 bases. The CDR3 totals 15 residues. Germline V gives CDR1 MNHEY, CDR2 SVGAGI. The J segment lost 10 bases and the V segment lost 2 bases, leaving 6 bases of the junction unmatched. CDR3 coding DNA: TGTGCCAGCAGTTACCTCGGACAGGGGAACTCACCCCTCCACTTT. Protein: CASSYLGQGNSPLHF.

The rearrangement uses TRBV29-1 and TRBJ2-5; possible D gene TRBD2, 6 bases. CDR1 SQVTM and CDR2 ANQGSEA come from the germline V gene. CDR3 size: 13 residues. Trimming took 4 bases from V and 4 from J, leaving 13 bases between them. The CDR3 here is CSVVVGGRETQYF. CDR3 nucleotide sequence: TGCAGCGTTGTGGTAGGAGGGAGAGAGACCCAGTACTTC.

The CDR3 sequence is CASSFAGGTYEQYF. The CDR3 DNA reads as TGTGCCAGCAGCTTTGCGGGAGGGACTTACGAGCAGTACTTC. V usage is TRBV7-9 and J usage is TRBJ2-7, with 9 bases aligning to TRBD2. The CDR3 is 14 residues long. Germline V gives CDR1 SEHNR, CDR2 FQNEAQ (reference sequence). V lost 3 bases and J lost 4; bases outside the gene matches: 4.

V is TRBV19 and J is TRBJ1-2, with TRBD1 matching over 7 bases. The CDR3 is 20 amino acids. V was clipped by 5 bases and J by 2 bases; unmatched bases: 23. CDR1 and CDR2 (germline): LNHDA, SQIVND (reference sequence). CDR3 amino acids: CASSELWDRSYENPNYGYTF. The CDR3 coding sequence is TGTGCCAGTAGTGAACTCTGGGACAGATCCTATGAAAACCCCAACTATGGCTACACCTTC.

In this sample, this clone turned up once. The chain carries TRBV6-6 and TRBJ2-5; TRBD1 aligns across 7 bases. The CDR3 contains 15 residues. J lost 1 base, V lost 6 bases, and 8 bases had no gene match. The germline V gene has CDR1 MNHNY and CDR2 SVGAGI (reference sequence). The CDR3 here is CASRKTGASQETQYF. As DNA, the CDR3 is TGTGCCAGCAGAAAAACAGGGGCCTCCCAAGAGACCCAGTACTTC.

This chain links TRBV2 with TRBJ1-6, with D maybe TRBD1 (6 bases). Trimming took off 4 bases at V and 4 bases at J, with 8 bases between the two ends. This CDR3 region has 14 residues. The germline CDR1 and CDR2 sequences are SNHLY and FYNNEI. The CDR3 reads CASSVQGYNSPLHF. The CDR3 region has the DNA TGTGCCAGCAGTGTACAGGGATATAATTCACCCCTCCACTTT.

The chain couples TRBV6-5 to TRBJ2-7; tentatively, D is TRBD2 (5 bases). This CDR3 comprises 15 residues. The germline V gene encodes CDR1 MNHEY and CDR2 SVGAGI. V was clipped by 0 bases and J by 6 bases, with 15 bases between them. The CDR3 nucleotides read TGTGCCAGCAGTTACTCGACTAACACACCCCGCGAGCAGTACTTC. Protein: CASSYSTNTPREQYF.

The chain is built from TRBV10-3 and TRBJ1-1, with 9 positions matching TRBD1. Trimming cost V 5 bases and J 1 base; bases outside gene matches: 5. The germline CDR1 and CDR2 sequences are ENHRY and SYGVKD. The CDR3 contains 15 residues. In DNA form, the CDR3 reads TGTGCCATCAGTCGGACAGGGGTAACGAACACTGAAGCTTTCTTT. Its protein is CAISRTGVTNTEAFF.

The chain has TRBV5-6 and TRBJ2-1; D is unresolved. From germline, CDR1 is SGHDT and CDR2 YYEEEE. CDR3 length: 11 residues. The V end was cut by 5 bases, the J end by 4 bases, with 4 bases between. CDR3 sequence reads: CASSYYNEQFF. As DNA, the CDR3 is TGTGCCAGCAGTTATTACAATGAGCAGTTCTTC.

The J gene is TRBJ1-4, the V gene TRBV12-2; the table's D call, TRBD1, has no DNA check behind it. TRBV12-2 constitutes a pseudogene. This CDR3 is 13 amino acids long. CDR3 nucleotides: TGTGCAAGTCGCTTATTAGGGGCTGAAAAACTGTTTTTT. This gives the protein CASRLLGAEKLFF.

In regard to this clone: At one boundary the junction diverges from the germline segment, which might be a read error. The chain is built from TRBV18 and TRBJ2-7; tentative D call: TRBD1 (6 bases). The CDR3 is 15 residues long. Germline lookup yields CDR1 KGHSH and CDR2 LQKENI. The DNA of the CDR3 is TGTGCCAGCTCGCCACTTGAGGGGGAGCCCTACGAGCAGTACTTC. The encoded protein is CASSPLEGEPYEQYF. Drawing the rest from reference TRBV18 and TRBJ2-7, the complete variable domain is NAGVMQNPRHLVRRRGQEARLRCSPMKGHSHVYWYRQLPEEGLKFMVYLQKENIIDESGMPKERFSAEFPKEGPSILRIQQVVRGDSAAYFCASSPLEGEPYEQYFGPGTRLTVT.

The sample holds a few counts of this clone. The rearrangement joins TRBV15 to TRBJ1-2; a possible D gene is TRBD1 (5 bases). The CDR3 sequence is 12 residues long. Germline loops: CDR1 LNHNV, CDR2 YYDKDF (reference sequence). V was shortened by 3 bases and J by 4 bases, with 6 bases between the two germline ends. CDR3 nucleotides: TGTGCCACCAGCAGGGACACCTATGGCTACACCTTC. Amino acid sequence: CATSRDTYGYTF.

The CDR3 sequence is CASWPGVSYEQYF. The CDR3 bases are TGTGCCAGCTGGCCCGGAGTGTCCTACGAGCAGTACTTC. This chain uses TRBV2 with TRBJ2-7; D uncertain. Germline CDR1 SNHLY, CDR2 FYNNEI. V lost 8 bases and J 1 base, leaving 12 bases between the germline ends. The CDR3 contains 13 residues.

V usage is TRBV19 and J usage is TRBJ2-7; 7 bases match TRBD1. The CDR3 extends over 15 amino acids. Trimming removed 9 bases from V and 7 bases from J; junction bases left unmatched: 18. CDR1 and CDR2 from the germline V gene are LNHDA and SQIVND (reference sequence). CDR3 nucleotides: TGTGCCAGCCAAAATATCGCTGACAGGGCGGAAGAGCAGTACTTC. Translated: CASQNIADRAEEQYF.

The rearrangement links TRBV30 to TRBJ2-1; 10 bases agree with TRBD2. Germline-derived CDR1 and CDR2 are GTSNPN and SVGIG (reference sequence). The CDR3 length is 15 residues. Losses at the gene ends were 4 bases for V and 8 bases for J; bases not matched to a gene: 11. For the CDR3, the DNA is TGTGCCTGGACCCTAGGACTAGCGGCCGTGGATGAGCAGTTCTTC. Translation: CAWTLGLAAVDEQFF.

This sequence joins TRBV18 and TRBJ2-3; tentatively, D is TRBD1 (6 bases). The CDR3 covers 14 residues. With 4 bases removed from V and 2 bases from J, the gap between germline ends came to 10 bases. Per the germline V gene, CDR1 is KGHSH and CDR2 is LQKENI. CDR3 sequence: CASSQGEFTDTQYF. DNA of the CDR3: TGTGCCAGCTCACAGGGGGAGTTCACAGATACGCAGTATTTT.

This clone appeared a single time. This chain connects TRBV25-1 to TRBJ2-7; TRBD2 matches 9 bases. This CDR3 spans 17 amino acids. CDR1 is MGHDK and CDR2 is SYGVNS in the germline V gene. Trimming removed 3 bases from V and 3 bases from J; junction bases left unmatched: 12. The CDR3, as DNA: TGTGCCAGCAGTGATACTAGCGGGTCCTCTTTAAGCTACGAGCAGTACTTC. Translation: CASSDTSGSSLSYEQYF.